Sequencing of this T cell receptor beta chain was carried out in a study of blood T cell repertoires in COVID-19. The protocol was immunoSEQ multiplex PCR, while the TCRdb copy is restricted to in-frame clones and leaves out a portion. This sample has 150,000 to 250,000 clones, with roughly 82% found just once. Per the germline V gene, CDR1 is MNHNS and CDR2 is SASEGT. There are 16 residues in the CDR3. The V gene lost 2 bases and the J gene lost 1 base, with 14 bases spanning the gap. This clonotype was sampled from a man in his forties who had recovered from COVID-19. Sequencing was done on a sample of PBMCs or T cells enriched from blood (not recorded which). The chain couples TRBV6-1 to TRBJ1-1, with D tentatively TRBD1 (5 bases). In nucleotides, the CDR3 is TGTGCCAGCAGTGAAAAGACACGGGACTGGAACACTGAAGCTTTCTTT. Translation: CASSEKTRDWNTEAFF.